The next 20 T cell receptor beta chains were all read from a single sample in a study of spatial heterogeneity in lung cancer. Overall study findings and caveats: Within tumors, counts of expanded alpha and beta TCRs tracked tumor mutation counts.

TCRdb re-derived calls from the 5' RACE reads in MiXCR, one entry per CDR3 protein. The data show around 9,800 distinct CDR3 sequences, with about 8.4% seen just once and under 25% held by the top ten. Time point of the sample: sample taken at primary tumor resection. Their recognized antigens are unknown. The starting material was lung tumor tissue, obtained at surgery. The receptor source for this set is a female donor with early-stage non-small cell lung cancer.

The sample holds many counts of this clonotype. Being off target in a library aimed at alpha chains, this beta chain has a size of little meaning. V is TRBV7-9 and J is TRBJ1-6, with TRBD1 as a possible D gene (5 bases). The CDR3 length is 16 residues. Germline-derived CDR1 and CDR2 are SEHNR and FQNEAQ (reference sequence). V was trimmed by 5 bases and J by 9 bases, leaving 20 bases between them. The CDR3 here is CASSPAGTAASSPLHF. The CDR3 DNA reads as TGTGCCAGCAGCCCAGCCGGGACGGCCGCGAGTTCACCCCTCCACTTT.

There are many counts of this clonotype. Within a library made for alpha chains, this beta chain is off target, and its count is uninformative. The V call is TRBV5-1, the J call TRBJ2-3; D may correspond to TRBD1 or TRBD2 (6 bases each). V gave up 1 base and J gave up 2 bases, with 11 bases separating them. The CDR3 extends over 15 amino acids. The germline V gene encodes CDR1 SGHRS and CDR2 YFSETQ. The CDR3, as DNA: TGCGCCAGCAGCTTGAGGGGGGTTCTCACAGATACGCAGTATTTT. This encodes CASSLRGVLTDTQYF.

This clonotype is medium-sized (0.01 to 0.1%) by share. Being off target in a library aimed at alpha chains, this beta chain has a size of little meaning. The chain recombines TRBV28 with TRBJ1-4; D unresolved. There are 13 residues in the CDR3. CDR1 is MDHEN and CDR2 is SYDVKM in the germline V gene. V shed 8 bases and J shed 10 bases, with 17 bases lying between them. This CDR3 is CASLSPGEGKLFF. DNA of the CDR3: TGTGCCAGCCTTTCGCCCGGGGAGGGAAAACTGTTTTTT.

This clonotype occurred many times. This beta chain is an unintended read in a library built for alpha chains; its size means little. V is TRBV7-2 and J is TRBJ2-3; D is uncertain. The CDR3 is 15 residues long. Germline loops: CDR1 SGHTA, CDR2 FQGNSA. The V gene lost 0 bases and the J gene lost 1 base, with 8 bases spanning the gap. CDR3 DNA: TGTGCCAGCAGCTTAGCAAGCAGACGCACAGATACGCAGTATTTT. As protein: CASSLASRRTDTQYF.

In its sample, this clonotype was seen many times. The library was built for alpha chains, so this beta chain is an off-target read and its size means little. This chain connects TRBV7-8 to TRBJ2-7; TRBD2 might be the D (6 bases). V lost 2 bases and J 3 bases, leaving 11 bases between the germline ends. CDR1 is SGHVS and CDR2 is FQNEAQ in the germline V gene. The CDR3 consists of 14 residues. The CDR3 sequence is CASSLRRGNYEQYF. For the CDR3, the DNA is TGTGCCAGCAGCTTACGGAGGGGTAACTACGAGCAGTACTTC.

This clonotype came up many times. For a library built for alpha chains, this beta chain is a stray read; little rests on its size. The rearrangement links TRBV28 to TRBJ1-5; 7 nucleotides line up with TRBD1. Germline V gene lookup returns CDR1 MDHEN and CDR2 SYDVKM. With 10 bases clipped from V and 1 base from J, the junction kept 13 bases outside the gene matches. This CDR3 comprises 16 residues. CDR3 residues: CATSTGQRSSNQPQHF. DNA for the CDR3: TGTGCCACCTCGACAGGGCAACGTTCAAGCAATCAGCCCCAGCATTTT.

This clonotype was recorded many times. The library was built for alpha chains, so this beta chain is an off-target read and its size means little. This chain uses TRBV12-3 or TRBV12-4 with TRBJ2-3; D gene uncertain. V lost 2 bases to trimming and J lost 2 bases, with 11 bases between them. The CDR3 is 15 amino acids. CDR3 nucleotides: TGTGCCAGCAGTTTACTGAGCATCTTCACAGATACGCAGTATTTT. Protein product: CASSLLSIFTDTQYF.

This clonotype rates as medium-sized. In a library made to pick up alpha chains, this beta chain is a stray read with a size that means little. J is TRBJ2-3 and V is TRBV29-1; 12 bases match TRBD2. The ends lost 6 bases at V and 6 bases at J; junction bases unmatched: 10. There are 15 residues in the CDR3. Germline CDR1 SQVTM, CDR2 ANQGSEA. As DNA, the CDR3 is TGCAGCGTGGGCCTAGCGGGGGGGCCCCTTGATACGCAGTATTTT. Amino acids: CSVGLAGGPLDTQYF.

In its sample, this clonotype was seen many times. Because this beta chain is a stray read in a library intended to capture alpha chains, its abundance should not be given much weight. The CDR3, as DNA: TGTGCCAGCAGCTCCGCCGGACAGGTTGACTATGGCTACACCTTC. Translating gives CASSSAGQVDYGYTF. The chain is built from TRBV5-4 and TRBJ1-2, with TRBD1 identical over 7 bases. V shed 3 bases and J 3 bases; nucleotides not matched to a gene: 8. Germline CDR1 reads SGHNT; CDR2 reads YYREEE (reference sequence). The CDR3 spans 15 residues.

At least ten counts were recorded for this clonotype. A library prepared for alpha chains yielded this beta chain as an off-target read; its size is of little meaning. This chain joins TRBV27 and TRBJ1-5, with D possibly being TRBD1 (5 bases). CDR3 length equals 13 residues. V was trimmed by 5 bases and J by 4 bases, leaving 9 bases between them. Germline CDR1 MNHEY, CDR2 SMNVEV (reference sequence). CDR3 coding DNA: TGTGCCAGCAGTATGGGGGGTAATCAGCCCCAGCATTTT. This gives the protein CASSMGGNQPQHF.

A word on this clonotype: For a library built for alpha chains, this beta chain is a stray read; little rests on its size. This chain links TRBV6-6 with TRBJ2-5; no reliable D call. Germline V CDR1 and CDR2: MNHNY, SVGAGI (reference sequence). Trimming left V 2 bases short and J 1 base short, with 11 bases between. The CDR3 totals 15 residues. The CDR3 bases are TGTGCCAGCAGTTACAAGCCCTTCCCCCAAGAGACCCAGTACTTC. Encoded protein: CASSYKPFPQETQYF.

This clonotype was seen at least ten times. This beta chain represents an off-target read in a library built for alpha chains; its size is of limited meaning. The chain has TRBV7-2 and TRBJ2-7, with D perhaps being TRBD1 or TRBD2 (5 bases each). CDR1 and CDR2 (germline): SGHTA, FQGNSA. CDR3 length equals 13 residues. V shed 3 bases and J shed 1 base, with 7 bases lying between them. The CDR3 DNA reads as TGTGCCAGCAGCTTTGGGGGTTCCTACGAGCAGTACTTC. As protein: CASSFGGSYEQYF.

Comments on this clonotype: This beta chain slipped into a library made for alpha chains as a stray read, so its size is not meaningful. V is TRBV11-2 and J is TRBJ2-1; TRBD2 agrees at 8 bases. This CDR3 has 12 amino acids. Trimming cost V 10 bases and J 7 bases; bases outside gene matches: 6. Per germline, CDR1 SGHAT and CDR2 FQNNGV. CDR3 loop: CATLAGVNEQFF. The CDR3 region has the DNA TGTGCCACCCTAGCGGGTGTGAATGAGCAGTTCTTC.

Comment on this clonotype: A much larger clone differs from this one at a single base, so this may be a read error. The size of this beta chain means little, since it is a stray read in a library made for alpha chains. The chain links TRBV3-1 to TRBJ2-1; D is ambiguous. The CDR3 is 12 residues long. Germline V gene sequence: CDR1 LGHDT, CDR2 YNNKEL (reference sequence). The CDR3 region has the DNA TGTGCCAGCTGGTCCGGTTACAATGCGCAGTTCTTC. Encoded protein: CASWSGYNAQFF.

This clonotype was found many times. Because the library targeted alpha chains, this beta chain is an off-target read whose size means little. The chain links TRBV20-1 to TRBJ1-5; 8 positions agree with TRBD1. The CDR3 loop spans 14 amino acids. Germline V CDR1 and CDR2: DFQATT, SNEGSKA (reference sequence). V trimming: 5 bases; J trimming: 9 bases; junction bases outside the gene matches: 12. Here the CDR3 reads CSAAGGADAGPQHF. CDR3 sequence (DNA): TGCAGTGCTGCAGGGGGCGCGGACGCGGGGCCCCAGCATTTT.

This clonotype was found many times. This beta chain came through as a stray read in a library set up for alpha chains, and its size says little. This chain connects TRBV29-1 to TRBJ2-1; a possible D gene is TRBD1 (6 bases). The CDR3 runs 12 residues. Trimming stripped 6 bases from V and 5 bases from J, with 11 bases between. The germline V gene encodes CDR1 SQVTM and CDR2 ANQGSEA. CDR3 loop: CSVGTKNNEQFF. Written as DNA, the CDR3 is TGCAGCGTGGGGACAAAAAACAATGAGCAGTTCTTC.

In its sample, this clonotype was seen many times. This beta chain turned up in a library designed for alpha chains; as an off-target read, its abundance says little. This rearrangement joins TRBV29-1 to TRBJ2-5; 7 bases are shared with TRBD2. The CDR3 is 12 amino acids. Germline values: CDR1 SQVTM, CDR2 ANQGSEA. The trim removed 7 bases at V and 1 base at J, leaving 3 bases unmatched. The CDR3 DNA reads as TGCAGCGCTGGGACTACCCAAGAGACCCAGTACTTC. Encoded protein: CSAGTTQETQYF.

By share of the sample, this clonotype is medium-sized (0.01 to 0.1%). Little can be read into the size of this beta chain, an off-target read in a library designed for alpha chains. The chain recombines TRBV30 with TRBJ1-6; no clear D. This CDR3 has 13 residues. The V end was cut by 3 bases, the J end by 3 bases, with 6 bases between. Germline assignment: CDR1 GTSNPN and CDR2 SVGIG (reference sequence). The CDR3 region has the DNA TGTGCCTGGAGACCCAACTATAATTCACCCCTCCACTTT. This encodes CAWRPNYNSPLHF. The whole variable domain, filled in from reference TRBV30 and TRBJ1-6, reads SQTIHQWPATLVQPVGSPLSLECTVEGTSNPNLYWYRQAAGRGLQLLFYSVGIGQISSEVPQNLSASRPQDRQFILSSKKLLLSDSGFYLCAWRPNYNSPLHFGNGTRLTVT.

In its sample, this clonotype was seen many times. Within a library made for alpha chains, this beta chain is off target, and its count is uninformative. The genes are TRBV6-2 or TRBV6-3 and TRBJ1-6; D is ambiguous. V gave up 6 bases and J gave up 4 bases, with 10 bases separating them. From germline, CDR1 is MNHEY and CDR2 SVGEGT. There are 14 residues in the CDR3. CDR3 residues: CASRKAPYNSPLHF. DNA of the CDR3: TGTGCCAGCAGGAAGGCGCCATATAATTCACCCCTCCACTTT.

This clonotype was seen at least ten times. Being off target in a library aimed at alpha chains, this beta chain has a size of little meaning. The chain has TRBV5-4 and TRBJ2-3; 9 bases match TRBD2. Trimming at V came to 2 bases and at J to 3 bases, leaving 7 bases not matched to a gene. The CDR3 has 16 amino acids. Germline V gene sequence: CDR1 SGHNT, CDR2 YYREEE (reference sequence). CDR3 loop: CASSFGGGAGTDTQYF. For the CDR3, the DNA is TGTGCCAGCAGCTTTGGCGGGGGGGCAGGGACAGATACGCAGTATTTT.